One sample yielded the 13 T cell receptor beta chains listed below, sequenced in a study of T cells after yellow fever vaccination. TCRdb fed the 5' RACE reads into MiXCR, producing one record per CDR3 protein. This sample has about 350,000 distinct CDR3 sequences, with around 8.1% found just once. The sample was PBMCs, taken 45 days after the first yellow fever vaccination. The origin of the receptors is a man aged 18-30 years who received the YFV17D yellow fever vaccine.

This clonotype occurred many times. J is TRBJ2-3 and V is TRBV5-1; TRBD2 is a possible D gene (6 bases). From germline, CDR1 is SGHRS and CDR2 YFSETQ. The CDR3 is 14 amino acids. Trimming took 4 bases from V and 5 from J, leaving 14 bases between them. The DNA of the CDR3 is TGCGCCAGCAGCCTGGGGGGAACGGGAGATACGCAGTATTTT. Translated, it gives CASSLGGTGDTQYF.

The chain recombines TRBV5-5 with TRBJ1-2; D uncertain. Germline V gene lookup returns CDR1 SGHKS and CDR2 YYEKEE (reference sequence). Trimming stripped 8 bases from V and 8 bases from J, with 19 bases between. CDR3 length: 13 amino acids. The CDR3: CARGPGFNCGYTF. In DNA, the CDR3 is TGTGCCAGGGGCCCCGGGTTTAACTGCGGCTACACCTTC.

This clonotype was observed a handful of times. The V call is TRBV20-1, the J call TRBJ2-7; D gene ambiguous. CDR1 and CDR2 from the germline V gene are DFQATT and SNEGSKA (reference sequence). V shed 3 bases and J shed 6 bases, with 12 bases lying between them. The CDR3 has 12 residues. The CDR3 nucleotides read TGCAGTGCTAGTCTCCCGAGCACCGAGCAGTACTTC. It yields the protein CSASLPSTEQYF.

V gene TRBV20-1 combines with J gene TRBJ1-5, with 7 bases matching TRBD1. The CDR3 contains 16 residues. Germline trimming cut 5 bases from V and 7 bases from J; bases unmatched to any gene: 17. Germline assignment: CDR1 DFQATT and CDR2 SNEGSKA (reference sequence). The CDR3 here is CSALQTGRRPRQPQHF. As DNA, the CDR3 is TGCAGTGCTCTACAGACAGGGCGACGTCCACGGCAGCCCCAGCATTTT.

A few counts support this clonotype. The chain has TRBV28 and TRBJ2-7; D ambiguous. The CDR3 consists of 13 residues. With 3 bases removed from V and 2 bases from J, the gap between germline ends came to 8 bases. In germline, CDR1 is MDHEN, CDR2 SYDVKM. Here the CDR3 reads CASSLGGTYEQYV. The CDR3 DNA reads TGTGCCAGCAGTTTGGGTGGAACCTACGAGCAGTACGTC.

The chain joins TRBV6-5 to TRBJ1-1, with 8 nucleotides matching TRBD1. The germline V gene has CDR1 MNHEY and CDR2 SVGAGI. With 0 bases clipped from V and 4 bases from J, the junction kept 10 bases outside the gene matches. The CDR3 totals 17 residues. The CDR3: CASSYSIARGRGTEAFF. CDR3 nucleotide sequence: TGTGCCAGCAGTTACTCGATCGCCAGGGGGCGAGGCACTGAAGCTTTCTTT.

The rearrangement uses TRBV7-9 and TRBJ2-1; no firm D call. This CDR3 comprises 16 residues. Germline V gene lookup returns CDR1 SEHNR and CDR2 FQNEAQ (reference sequence). Trimming cost V 5 bases and J 3 bases, with 17 bases left between them. The CDR3 sequence: CASSPPQSPDYNEQFF. In DNA form, the CDR3 reads TGTGCCAGCAGCCCGCCACAGTCTCCTGACTACAATGAGCAGTTCTTC.

The rearrangement links TRBV25-1 to TRBJ2-7, with D uncertain. V lost 8 bases to trimming and J lost 5 bases, with 16 bases between them. CDR3 length equals 13 residues. Germline values: CDR1 MGHDK, CDR2 SYGVNS. CDR3 sequence (DNA): TGTGCCAGCGTGGGTGGCCTCCCCAACGAGCAGTACTTC. Translating it yields CASVGGLPNEQYF.

In this sample, this clonotype turned up many times. This sequence joins TRBV5-1 and TRBJ1-4, with 8 positions matching TRBD1. Germline-derived CDR1 and CDR2 are SGHRS and YFSETQ. The CDR3 is 14 amino acids. The V segment lost 1 base and the J segment 8 bases; nucleotides outside the gene matches: 4. CDR3 DNA: TGCGCCAGCAGCTTGACAGGGGGAGGGGAAAAACTGTTTTTT. Its protein product is CASSLTGGGEKLFF.

This rearrangement joins TRBV12-3 or TRBV12-4 to TRBJ1-5; D is possibly TRBD1 (6 bases). Trimming cost V 2 bases and J 1 base, with 9 bases left between them. The CDR3 spans 15 residues. CDR3 in amino acids: CASSLLGGSNQPQHF. For the CDR3, the DNA is TGTGCCAGCAGTTTATTAGGGGGGAGCAATCAGCCCCAGCATTTT.

This clonotype turned up a few times. For the CDR3, the DNA is TGCGCCAGCAGCGGGGTCACTAGCGGTTCCGGGGAGCTGTTTTTT. This translates into CASSGVTSGSGELFF. This sequence joins TRBV4-1 and TRBJ2-2; 8 bases are shared with TRBD2. Germline V gives CDR1 MGHRA, CDR2 YSYEKL. The V segment lost 5 bases and the J segment 6 bases; nucleotides outside the gene matches: 8. CDR3 size: 15 residues.

This clonotype occurred a few times. This chain links TRBV4-1 with TRBJ2-1; 9 bases line up with TRBD2. Germline CDR1 is MGHRA and CDR2 is YSYEKL. J lost 4 bases, V lost 0 bases, and 10 bases had no gene match. The CDR3 extends over 18 amino acids. In nucleotides, the CDR3 is TGCGCCAGCAGCCAAGATGCTGCGACTAGCGGACTATACAATGAGCAGTTCTTC. This encodes CASSQDAATSGLYNEQFF.

The chain employs TRBV7-3 and TRBJ2-3, with 8 bases matching TRBD1. The CDR3 covers 16 residues. Trimming at V came to 0 bases and at J to 5 bases, leaving 7 bases not matched to a gene. Germline V gene sequence: CDR1 SGHTA, CDR2 FQGTGA. CDR3 residues: CASSLTGRGLGDTQYF. Written as DNA, the CDR3 is TGTGCCAGCAGCTTAACGGGCAGGGGGCTGGGAGATACGCAGTATTTT.